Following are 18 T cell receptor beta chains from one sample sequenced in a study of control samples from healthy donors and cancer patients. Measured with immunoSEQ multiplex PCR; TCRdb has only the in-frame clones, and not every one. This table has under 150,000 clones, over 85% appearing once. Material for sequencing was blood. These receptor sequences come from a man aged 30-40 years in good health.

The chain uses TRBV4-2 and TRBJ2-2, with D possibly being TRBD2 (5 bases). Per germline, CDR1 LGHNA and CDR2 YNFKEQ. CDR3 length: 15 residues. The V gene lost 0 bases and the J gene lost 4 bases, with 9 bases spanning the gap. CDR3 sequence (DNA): TGTGCCAGCAGCCAAGATTTAGCGCCCACCGGGGAGCTGTTTTTT. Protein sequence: CASSQDLAPTGELFF.

The CDR3 DNA follows: TGTGCCAGCAGGAGGAGCTCTGGAAACACCATATATTTT. It specifies CASRRSSGNTIYF. This sequence joins TRBV6-5 and TRBJ1-3; D is ambiguous. V was shortened by 6 bases and J by 0 bases, with 6 bases between the two germline ends. Germline CDR1 and CDR2: MNHEY and SVGAGI. The CDR3 totals 13 residues.

CDR3 residues: CASSLTAGYNEQFF. The CDR3 DNA follows: TGCGCCAGCAGCTTGACGGCGGGCTACAATGAGCAGTTCTTC. The chain has TRBV5-1 and TRBJ2-1; D may be TRBD2 (5 bases). V was cut by 1 base and J by 3 bases, with 8 bases left in between. The CDR3 is made up of 14 amino acids. The germline gives CDR1 SGHRS, CDR2 YFSETQ.

In DNA form, the CDR3 reads TGTGCCAGTTCCTCGGGGGGCTATCGCTCTGGAAACACCATATATTTT. This translates into CASSSGGYRSGNTIYF. The rearrangement links TRBV19 to TRBJ1-3; tentative D call: TRBD1 (6 bases). Germline loops: CDR1 LNHDA, CDR2 SQIVND (reference sequence). The CDR3 length is 16 residues. V gave up 8 bases and J gave up 0 bases, with 17 bases separating them.

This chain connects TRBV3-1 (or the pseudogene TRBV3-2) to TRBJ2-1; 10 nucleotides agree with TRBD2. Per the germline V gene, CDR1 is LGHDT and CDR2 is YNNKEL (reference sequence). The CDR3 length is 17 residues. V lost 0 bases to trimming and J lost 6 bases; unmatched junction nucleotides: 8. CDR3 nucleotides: TGTGCCAGCAGCCAAGATTCACTAGCGGGAACTGGCAATGAGCAGTTCTTC. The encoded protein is CASSQDSLAGTGNEQFF.

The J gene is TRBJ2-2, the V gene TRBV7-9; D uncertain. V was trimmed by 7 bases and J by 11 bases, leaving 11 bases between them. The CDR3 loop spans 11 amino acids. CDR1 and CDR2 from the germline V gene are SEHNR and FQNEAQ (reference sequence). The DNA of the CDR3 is TGTGCCAGCAACTCGGTCCGCGAGCTGTTTTTT. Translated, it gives CASNSVRELFF.

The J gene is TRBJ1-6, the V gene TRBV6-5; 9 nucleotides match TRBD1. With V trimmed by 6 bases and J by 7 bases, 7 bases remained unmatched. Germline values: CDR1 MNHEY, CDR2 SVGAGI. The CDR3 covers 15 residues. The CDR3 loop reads CASRKRDRENSPLHF. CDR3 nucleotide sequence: TGTGCCAGCAGAAAAAGGGACAGGGAAAATTCACCCCTCCACTTT.

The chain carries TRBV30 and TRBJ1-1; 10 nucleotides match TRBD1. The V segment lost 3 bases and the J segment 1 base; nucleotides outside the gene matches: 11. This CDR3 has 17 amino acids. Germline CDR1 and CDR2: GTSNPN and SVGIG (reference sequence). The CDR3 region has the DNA TGTGCCTGGAGCGACCACGGACAGGGGGAAAGGAACACTGAAGCTTTCTTT. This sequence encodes CAWSDHGQGERNTEAFF.

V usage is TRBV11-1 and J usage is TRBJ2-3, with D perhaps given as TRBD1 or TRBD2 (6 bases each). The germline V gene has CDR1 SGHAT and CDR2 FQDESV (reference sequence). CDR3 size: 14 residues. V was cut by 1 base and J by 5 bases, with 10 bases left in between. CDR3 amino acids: CASSLDREVDTQYF. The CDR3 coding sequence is TGTGCCAGCAGCTTAGACAGGGAGGTAGATACGCAGTATTTT.

CDR3 DNA: TGTGCCAGCAGTGATAGCACATTCTCCTACGAGCAGTACTTC. Translating it yields CASSDSTFSYEQYF. The chain joins TRBV2 to TRBJ2-7; D gene uncertain. CDR3 length equals 14 residues. Between the trimmed V and J ends, which lost 3 bases and 0 bases, there was a span of 9 bases. Germline V lookup: CDR1 SNHLY, CDR2 FYNNEI.

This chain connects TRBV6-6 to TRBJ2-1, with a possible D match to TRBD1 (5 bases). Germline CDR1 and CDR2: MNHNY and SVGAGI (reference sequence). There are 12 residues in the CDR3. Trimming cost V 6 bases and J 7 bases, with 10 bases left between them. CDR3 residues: CASRPTANEQFF. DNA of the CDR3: TGTGCCAGCAGGCCGACAGCGAATGAGCAGTTCTTC.

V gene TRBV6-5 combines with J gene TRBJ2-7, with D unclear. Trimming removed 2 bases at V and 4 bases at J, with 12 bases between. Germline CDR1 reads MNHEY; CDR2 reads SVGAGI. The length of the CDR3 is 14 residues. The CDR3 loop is CASSYDRQTYEQYF. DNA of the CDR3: TGTGCCAGCAGTTACGATCGGCAGACTTACGAGCAGTACTTC.

The CDR3 DNA reads TGTGCCAGCAGCCCCCCGGGGCTAGCGGGGTACTACGAGCAGTACTTC. Translating it yields CASSPPGLAGYYEQYF. V is TRBV5-6 and J is TRBJ2-7, with 9 bases identical to TRBD2. Trimming took 4 bases from V and 3 from J; bases not matched to a gene: 11. This CDR3 region has 16 residues. Germline CDR1 SGHDT, CDR2 YYEEEE. Full variable domain (remainder filled in from reference TRBV5-6 and TRBJ2-7): DAGVTQSPTHLIKTRGQQVTLRCSPKSGHDTVSWYQQALGQGPQFIFQYYEEEERQRGNFPDRFSGHQFPNYSSELNVNALLLGDSALYLCASSPPGLAGYYEQYFGPGTRLTVT.

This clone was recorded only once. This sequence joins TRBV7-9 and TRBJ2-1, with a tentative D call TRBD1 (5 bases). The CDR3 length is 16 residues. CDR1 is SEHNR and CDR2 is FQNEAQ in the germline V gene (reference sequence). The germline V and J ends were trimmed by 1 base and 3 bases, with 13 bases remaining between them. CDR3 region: CASSLVSGKDYNEQFF. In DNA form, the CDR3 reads TGTGCCAGCAGCTTAGTTTCAGGGAAGGACTACAATGAGCAGTTCTTC.

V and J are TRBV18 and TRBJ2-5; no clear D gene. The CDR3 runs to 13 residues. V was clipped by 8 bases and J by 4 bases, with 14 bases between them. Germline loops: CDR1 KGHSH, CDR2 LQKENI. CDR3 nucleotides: TGTGCCAGCGGTCTGAGTTTCTTAGAGACCCAGTACTTC. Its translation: CASGLSFLETQYF.

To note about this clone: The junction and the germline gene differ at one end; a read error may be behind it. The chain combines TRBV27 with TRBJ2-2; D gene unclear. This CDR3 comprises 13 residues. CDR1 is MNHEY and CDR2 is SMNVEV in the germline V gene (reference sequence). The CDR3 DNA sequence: TGTGCCAGCAGTGTATCTAGTGGCGGGGAGCTGTTTTTT. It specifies CASSVSSGGELFF.

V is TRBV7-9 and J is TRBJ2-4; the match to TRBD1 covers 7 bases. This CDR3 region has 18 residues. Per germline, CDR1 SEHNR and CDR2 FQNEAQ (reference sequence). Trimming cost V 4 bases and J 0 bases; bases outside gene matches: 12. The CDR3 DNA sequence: TGTGCCAGCAGCTCCGGGACAGCTAGCAATCTAGCCAAAAACATTCAGTACTTC. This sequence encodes CASSSGTASNLAKNIQYF.

DNA for the CDR3: TGTGCCAGCAGTGAGCGGGAACCTCCAGGGAATCTTCGCAATCAGCCCCAGCATTTT. It specifies CASSEREPPGNLRNQPQHF. The chain links TRBV6-1 to TRBJ1-5; D is perhaps TRBD1 (5 bases). The CDR3 has 19 residues. V was pared by 3 bases and J by 2 bases, with 23 bases between. The germline V gene encodes CDR1 MNHNS and CDR2 SASEGT.